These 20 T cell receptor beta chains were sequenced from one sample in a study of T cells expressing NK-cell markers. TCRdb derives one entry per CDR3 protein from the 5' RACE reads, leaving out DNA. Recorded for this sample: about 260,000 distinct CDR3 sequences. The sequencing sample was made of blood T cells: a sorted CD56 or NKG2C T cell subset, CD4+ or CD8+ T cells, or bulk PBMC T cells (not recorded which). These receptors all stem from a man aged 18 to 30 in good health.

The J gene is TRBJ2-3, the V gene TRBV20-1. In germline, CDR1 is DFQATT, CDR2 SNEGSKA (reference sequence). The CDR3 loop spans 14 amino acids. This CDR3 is CSASRRISTDTQYF.

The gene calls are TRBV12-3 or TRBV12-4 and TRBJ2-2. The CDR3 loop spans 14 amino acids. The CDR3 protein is CASSLLGWTGELFF.

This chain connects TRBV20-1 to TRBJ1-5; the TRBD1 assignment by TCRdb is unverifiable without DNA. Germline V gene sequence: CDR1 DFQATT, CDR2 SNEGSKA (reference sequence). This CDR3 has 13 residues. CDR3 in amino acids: CSNYGGHGQPQHF.

CDR3 loop: CASSLDYGGPQPQHF. The V gene is TRBV4-1, the J gene TRBJ1-5. The CDR3 loop spans 15 amino acids. Germline CDR1 is MGHRA and CDR2 is YSYEKL.

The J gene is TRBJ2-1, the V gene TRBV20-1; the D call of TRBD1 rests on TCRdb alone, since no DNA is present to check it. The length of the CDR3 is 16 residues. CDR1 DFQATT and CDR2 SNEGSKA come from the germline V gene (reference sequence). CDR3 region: CSARDAWEGAGNEQFF.

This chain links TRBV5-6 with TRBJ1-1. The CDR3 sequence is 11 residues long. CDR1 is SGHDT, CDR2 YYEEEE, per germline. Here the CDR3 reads CASSFLGEAFF.

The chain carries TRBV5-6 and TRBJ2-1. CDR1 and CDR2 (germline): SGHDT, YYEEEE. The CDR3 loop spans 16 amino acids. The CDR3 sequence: CASSIVGQGSYNEQFF. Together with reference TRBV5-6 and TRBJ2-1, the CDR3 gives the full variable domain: DAGVTQSPTHLIKTRGQQVTLRCSPKSGHDTVSWYQQALGQGPQFIFQYYEEEERQRGNFPDRFSGHQFPNYSSELNVNALLLGDSALYLCASSIVGQGSYNEQFFGPGTRLTVL.

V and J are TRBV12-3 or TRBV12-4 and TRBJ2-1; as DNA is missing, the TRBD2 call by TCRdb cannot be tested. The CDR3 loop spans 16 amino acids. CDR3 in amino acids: CASSFSAGLNYNEQFF.

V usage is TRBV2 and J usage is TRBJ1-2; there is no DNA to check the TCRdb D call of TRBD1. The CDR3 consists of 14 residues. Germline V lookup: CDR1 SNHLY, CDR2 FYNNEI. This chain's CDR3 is CASSPQGGGAGYTF.

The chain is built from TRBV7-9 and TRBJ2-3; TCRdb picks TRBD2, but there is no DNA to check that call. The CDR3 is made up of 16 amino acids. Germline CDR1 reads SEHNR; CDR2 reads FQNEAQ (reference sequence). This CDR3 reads CANNDYEERPPDTQYF.

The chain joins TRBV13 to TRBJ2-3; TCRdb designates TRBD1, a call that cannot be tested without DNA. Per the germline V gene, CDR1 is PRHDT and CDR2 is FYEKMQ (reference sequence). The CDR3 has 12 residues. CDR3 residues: CASSRQGSTQYF.

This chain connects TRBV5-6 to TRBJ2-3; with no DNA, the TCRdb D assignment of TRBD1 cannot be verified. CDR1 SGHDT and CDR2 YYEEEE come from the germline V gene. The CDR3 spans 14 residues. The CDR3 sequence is CASSSSRGTDTQYF.

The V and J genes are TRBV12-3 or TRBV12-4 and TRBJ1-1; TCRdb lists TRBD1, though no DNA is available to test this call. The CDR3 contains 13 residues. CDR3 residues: CASSVRGRTEAFF.

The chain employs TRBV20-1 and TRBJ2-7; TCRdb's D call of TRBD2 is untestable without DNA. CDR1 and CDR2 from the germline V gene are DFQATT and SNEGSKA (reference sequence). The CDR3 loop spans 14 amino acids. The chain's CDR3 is CSAREIAGGYEQYF.

The CDR3 loop is CASSRTWDRGQEQYF. V usage is TRBV6-1 and J usage is TRBJ2-7; TCRdb's assignment of TRBD1 cannot be checked, as there is no DNA. The CDR3 has 15 residues. Germline assignment: CDR1 MNHNS and CDR2 SASEGT.

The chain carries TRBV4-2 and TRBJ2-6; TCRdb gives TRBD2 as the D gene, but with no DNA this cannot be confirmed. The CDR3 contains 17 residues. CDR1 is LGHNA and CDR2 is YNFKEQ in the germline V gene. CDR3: CASSQDPPISGANVLTF.

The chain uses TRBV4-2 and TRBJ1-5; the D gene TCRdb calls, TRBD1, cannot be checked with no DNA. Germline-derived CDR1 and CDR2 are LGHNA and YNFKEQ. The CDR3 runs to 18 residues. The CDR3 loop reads CASSQDPTAAGGNQPQHF.

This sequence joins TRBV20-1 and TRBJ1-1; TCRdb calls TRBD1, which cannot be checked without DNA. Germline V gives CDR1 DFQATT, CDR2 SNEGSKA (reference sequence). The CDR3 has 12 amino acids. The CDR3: CSATRVGTEAFF.

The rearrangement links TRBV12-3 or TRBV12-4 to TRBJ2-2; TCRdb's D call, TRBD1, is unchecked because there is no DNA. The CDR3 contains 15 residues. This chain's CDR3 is CASSHPTTRGGELFF.

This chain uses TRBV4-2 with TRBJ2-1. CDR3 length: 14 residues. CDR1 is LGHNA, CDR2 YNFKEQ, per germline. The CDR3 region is CASSQTANYNEQFF.